These T cell receptor beta chains were read from a single sample in a study of cytomegalovirus exposure and HLA in healthy donors. TCRdb's copy holds only in-frame clones and misses some; the assay was immunoSEQ multiplex PCR. The sample has about 190,000 clones; about 80% are singletons. Source material: PBMCs. These receptor sequences come from a boy aged 5-17 years in good health and CMV-seronegative. CDR3s include the opening cysteine and the closing phenylalanine or tryptophan. A D gene is named only where the DNA matches it firmly.

d_gene: .
v_gene: TRBV11-2
CDR3aa: CASSPGVRGYTF

d_gene: .
v_gene: TRBV7-9
CDR3aa: CASSLKGGARRNEKLFF

d_gene: TRBD1
v_gene: TRBV19
CDR3aa: CASSFGQGYVSGANVLTF

d_gene: TRBD1
v_gene: TRBV19
CDR3aa: CASSPGGYEQYF

d_gene: .
v_gene: TRBV7-8
CDR3aa: CASSLFTPRGWAFF

d_gene: .
v_gene: TRBV11-3
CDR3aa: CASSVRGYDTEAFF

d_gene: TRBD1
v_gene: TRBV19
CDR3aa: CASSVSGQGYEQYF

d_gene: TRBD2
v_gene: TRBV13
CDR3aa: CASSTISGRETQYF

d_gene: .
v_gene: TRBV5-8
CDR3aa: CASSLWWESGANVLTF

d_gene: TRBD2
v_gene: TRBV30
CDR3aa: CAYRLAGGPREYEQFF

d_gene: .
v_gene: TRBV4-1
CDR3aa: CASSQDAGGYGYTF

d_gene: .
v_gene: TRBV6-1
CDR3aa: CASTRGFSYNEQFF

d_gene: .
v_gene: TRBV6-5
CDR3aa: CASSYGTRPYNEQFF

d_gene: TRBD1
v_gene: TRBV7-9
CDR3aa: CASSLQGARTEAFF

d_gene: .
v_gene: TRBV9
CDR3aa: CASSMRGLPGYNEQFF

d_gene: .
v_gene: TRBV30
CDR3aa: CAWSGTSYGYTF

d_gene: .
v_gene: TRBV6-1
CDR3aa: CASSSTRERNQPQHF

d_gene: .
v_gene: TRBV5-1
CDR3aa: CASSLQGPGANVLTF

d_gene: .
v_gene: TRBV7-9
CDR3aa: CASSLGSLSSYEQYF

d_gene: TRBD1
v_gene: TRBV11-2
CDR3aa: CASSPGTGTTYEQYF

d_gene: TRBD1
v_gene: TRBV7-2
CDR3aa: CASSGGQGVLTGNGYTF

d_gene: TRBD1
v_gene: TRBV19
CDR3aa: CASSTWDRVNYGYTF

d_gene: TRBD1
v_gene: TRBV19
CDR3aa: CASSPGQRITDTQYF